These 14 T cell receptor beta chains share one sample of origin, sequenced in a study of beta chain features in type 1 diabetes (dated by TCRdb to between 2018 and 2020). The library was obtained by the immunoSEQ multiplex PCR assay. The entire amount of isolated RNA was reverse transcribed using the High Capacity cDNA Reverse Transcription Kit, so the sequenced TCRB transcripts were expressed ones. What TCRdb holds here is the immuneACCESS table cut down to in-frame rearrangements. Part of the clones is not present; checked against another copy, under half of the missing clones reflect an unresolved V gene, and the others are unexplained. A total of hundreds of thousands of clones appear in this sample, 15% to 20% of them only once. The ten largest clones add up to about 0.025% of the sample. The sample was naive CD4+ T cells from blood. The sample's cell subset or site label, in plain terms: true naive CD4+ T cells. The source of these receptors is a woman aged 18-29 years in good health.

The chain couples TRBV9 to TRBJ2-6, with TRBD1 as a possible D gene (6 bases). Between the trimmed V and J ends, which lost 4 bases and 13 bases, there was a span of 24 bases. The germline gives CDR1 SGDLS, CDR2 YYNGEE. The CDR3 length is 16 residues. CDR3 sequence reads: CASSSGGGLPPWVLTF. The DNA for the CDR3 is TGTGCCAGCAGCTCCGGTGGGGGCCTTCCTCCATGGGTCCTGACTTTC.

This clone was counted only a few times. V and J are TRBV14 and TRBJ2-3, with 7 bases matching TRBD2. The CDR3 extends over 18 amino acids. The germline gives CDR1 SGHDN, CDR2 FVKESK. V was pared by 10 bases and J by 1 base, with 20 bases of the junction left unmatched. The CDR3 bases are TGTGCCACCTCCAATTTCGGGAGGCCCGGGACGGGCACAGATACGCAGTATTTT. Encoded protein: CATSNFGRPGTGTDTQYF.

The chain has TRBV7-2 and TRBJ2-1, with D possibly matching TRBD2 (6 bases). The CDR3 covers 15 residues. CDR1 and CDR2 (germline): SGHTA, FQGNSA. Trimming shortened V by 5 bases and J by 5 bases, and 16 bases separated the two germline ends. The CDR3 loop reads CASSLPGLGNNEQFF. As DNA, the CDR3 is TGTGCCAGCAGCCTCCCGGGACTGGGTAACAATGAGCAGTTCTTC. The full variable domain, its missing parts supplied by reference TRBV7-2 and TRBJ2-1, is GAGVSQSPSNKVTEKGKDVELRCDPISGHTALYWYRQSLGQGLEFLIYFQGNSAPDKSGLPSDRFSAERTGGSVSTLTIQRTQQEDSAVYLCASSLPGLGNNEQFFGPGTRLTVL.

This clone was counted between two and nine times. CDR3 loop: CASSPRQGRLEQYF. Here the CDR3 DNA reads TGTGCCAGCAGCCCGAGACAGGGGCGCTTGGAGCAGTACTTC. The J gene is TRBJ2-7, the V gene TRBV7-2; 8 positions match TRBD1. The CDR3 has 14 residues. CDR1 SGHTA and CDR2 FQGNSA come from the germline V gene. Losses at the gene ends were 5 bases for V and 7 bases for J; bases not matched to a gene: 10.

The rearrangement uses TRBV9 and TRBJ1-3; D remains unclear. V dropped 4 bases and J dropped 3 bases, with 14 bases sitting between them. Germline CDR1 is SGDLS and CDR2 is YYNGEE. CDR3 length equals 15 residues. CDR3 bases: TGTGCCAGCAGCTCCCCGACGGACCTTGGAAACACCATATATTTT. It yields the protein CASSSPTDLGNTIYF.

V gene TRBV7-8 combines with J gene TRBJ1-5; the match to TRBD1 covers 10 bases. V trimming: 6 bases; J trimming: 7 bases; junction bases outside the gene matches: 6. The CDR3 is 14 amino acids. CDR1 and CDR2 (germline): SGHVS, FQNEAQ. CDR3 protein: CASRETGGWQPQHF. The CDR3 DNA sequence: TGTGCCAGCAGGGAGACAGGGGGCTGGCAGCCCCAGCATTTT. Full variable domain (outside the CDR3, taken from reference TRBV7-8 and TRBJ1-5): GAGVSQSPRYKVAKRGQDVALRCDPISGHVSLFWYQQALGQGPEFLTYFQNEAQLDKSGLPSDRFFAERPEGSVSTLKIQRTQQEDSAVYLCASRETGGWQPQHFGDGTRLSIL.

The rearrangement links TRBV27 to TRBJ2-1, with 9 bases identical to TRBD2. Germline CDR1 and CDR2: MNHEY and SMNVEV (reference sequence). The CDR3 loop spans 18 amino acids. V shed 4 bases and J 0 bases; nucleotides not matched to a gene: 10. The CDR3 nucleotides read TGTGCCAGCAGTTCTGGGCTAGCGGGGAAAAGCTCCTACAATGAGCAGTTCTTC. Protein product: CASSSGLAGKSSYNEQFF.

This clone was seen only a few times. The genes are TRBV7-2 and TRBJ1-4; 7 positions match TRBD1. Germline V gene lookup returns CDR1 SGHTA and CDR2 FQGNSA. This CDR3 spans 15 amino acids. V lost 3 bases and J lost 11; bases outside the gene matches: 12. CDR3 amino acids: CASSLVTGVGGKLFF. The CDR3 DNA is TGTGCCAGCAGCTTGGTTACAGGGGTTGGTGGGAAACTGTTTTTT.

V is TRBV7-2 and J is TRBJ2-1; maybe TRBD1 (5 bases). V lost 4 bases and J 1 base, leaving 11 bases between the germline ends. This CDR3 has 15 residues. Germline CDR1 SGHTA, CDR2 FQGNSA. The CDR3 DNA reads as TGTGCCAGCAGCTCCAGGGCCCCTTCCTACAATGAGCAGTTCTTC. Encoded protein: CASSSRAPSYNEQFF.

Only a few counts were recorded for this clone. The CDR3 spells CASSLLRDRVVYEQFF. DNA of the CDR3: TGTGCCAGCTCCCTCCTGAGGGACAGGGTAGTTTATGAGCAGTTCTTC. This chain uses TRBV18 with TRBJ2-1; TRBD1 aligns across 9 bases. Trimming at V came to 6 bases and at J to 8 bases, leaving 14 bases not matched to a gene. From germline, CDR1 is KGHSH and CDR2 LQKENI. The CDR3 consists of 16 residues.

The chain employs TRBV11-3 and TRBJ2-1; the match to TRBD2 covers 10 bases. Germline CDR1 and CDR2: SGHNT and YENEEA. The CDR3 totals 16 residues. The J segment lost 6 bases and the V segment lost 4 bases, leaving 9 bases of the junction unmatched. In DNA form, the CDR3 reads TGTGCCAGCAGCTATAGCTCTAGCGGGAGAATCAATGAGCAGTTCTTC. Its translation: CASSYSSSGRINEQFF. Supplemented by reference TRBV11-3 and TRBJ2-1, the full variable domain reads EAGVVQSPRYKIIEKKQPVAFWCNPISGHNTLYWYLQNLGQGPELLIRYENEEAVDDSQLPKDRFSAERLKGVDSTLKIQPAELGDSAVYLCASSYSSSGRINEQFFGPGTRLTVL.

The gene calls are TRBV6-6 and TRBJ2-3; no clear D gene. The CDR3 is 14 amino acids. Trimming shortened V by 4 bases and J by 1 base, and 9 bases separated the two germline ends. Germline CDR1 MNHNY, CDR2 SVGAGI (reference sequence). This CDR3 is CASSLRGRTDTQYF. The CDR3 DNA is TGTGCCAGCAGTTTACGTGGGCGCACAGATACGCAGTATTTT.

This clone was detected a few times. This rearrangement joins TRBV11-2 to TRBJ1-1; D gene ambiguous. CDR1 is SGHAT and CDR2 is FQNNGV in the germline V gene. V was pared by 0 bases and J by 8 bases, with 13 bases between. The CDR3 length is 14 residues. CDR3 residues: CASSLDMGSKEAFF. CDR3 nucleotide sequence: TGTGCCAGCAGCTTAGATATGGGGTCCAAGGAAGCTTTCTTT.

J is TRBJ1-2 and V is TRBV15; 7 bases match TRBD1. CDR3 length equals 15 residues. Germline CDR1 is LNHNV and CDR2 is YYDKDF (reference sequence). V lost 5 bases, J lost 0 bases, and 6 bases stayed unmatched. CDR3 sequence (DNA): TGTGCCACCAGCGTCCACAGGGGTCCTAACTATGGCTACACCTTC. This encodes CATSVHRGPNYGYTF.